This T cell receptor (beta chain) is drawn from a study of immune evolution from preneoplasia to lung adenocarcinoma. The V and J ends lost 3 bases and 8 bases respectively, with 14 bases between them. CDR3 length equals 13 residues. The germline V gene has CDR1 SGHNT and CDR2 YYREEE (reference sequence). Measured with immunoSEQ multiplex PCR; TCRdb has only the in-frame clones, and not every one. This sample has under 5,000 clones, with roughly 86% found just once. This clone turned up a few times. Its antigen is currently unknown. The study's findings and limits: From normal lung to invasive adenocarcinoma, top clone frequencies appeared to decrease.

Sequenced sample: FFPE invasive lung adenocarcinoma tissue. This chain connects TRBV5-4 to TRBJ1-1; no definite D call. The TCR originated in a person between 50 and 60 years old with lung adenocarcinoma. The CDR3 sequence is CASSSAVSPEAFF. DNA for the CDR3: TGTGCCAGCAGCTCCGCGGTATCTCCCGAAGCTTTCTTT.